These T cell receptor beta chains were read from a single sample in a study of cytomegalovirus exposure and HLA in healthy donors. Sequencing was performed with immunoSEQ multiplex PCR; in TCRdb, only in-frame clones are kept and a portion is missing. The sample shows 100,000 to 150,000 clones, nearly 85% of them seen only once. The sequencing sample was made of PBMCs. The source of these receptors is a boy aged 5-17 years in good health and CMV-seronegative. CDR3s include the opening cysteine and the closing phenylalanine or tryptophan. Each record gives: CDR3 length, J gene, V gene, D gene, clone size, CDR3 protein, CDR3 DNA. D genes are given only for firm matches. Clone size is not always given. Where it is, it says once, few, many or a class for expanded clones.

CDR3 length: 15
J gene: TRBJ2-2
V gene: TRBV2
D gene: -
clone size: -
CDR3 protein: CALNRDKVGSGELFF
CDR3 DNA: TGTGCCCTCAACAGGGATAAAGTGGGTAGCGGGGAGCTGTTTTTT

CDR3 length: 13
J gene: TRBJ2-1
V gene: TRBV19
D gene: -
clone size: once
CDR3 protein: CASSSLLRGEQFF
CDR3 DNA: TGTGCCAGTAGTTCCCTTCTCCGGGGTGAGCAGTTCTTC

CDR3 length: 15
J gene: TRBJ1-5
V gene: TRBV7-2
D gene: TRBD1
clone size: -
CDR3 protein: CASSLEGASNQPQHF
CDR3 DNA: TGTGCCAGCAGCTTAGAGGGGGCAAGCAATCAGCCCCAGCATTTT

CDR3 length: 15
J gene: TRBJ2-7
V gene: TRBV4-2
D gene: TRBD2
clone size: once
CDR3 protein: CASSQGVAGGYEQYF
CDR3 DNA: TGTGCCAGCAGCCAAGGCGTAGCGGGAGGATACGAGCAGTACTTC

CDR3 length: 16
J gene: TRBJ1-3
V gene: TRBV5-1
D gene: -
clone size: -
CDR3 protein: CASSLDRWSSGNTIYF
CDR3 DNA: TGCGCCAGCAGCTTGGACAGGTGGAGCTCTGGAAACACCATATATTTT

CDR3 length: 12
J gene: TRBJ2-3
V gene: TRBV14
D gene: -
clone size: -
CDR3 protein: CASSPSTDTQYF
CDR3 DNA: TGTGCCAGCAGCCCTAGCACAGATACGCAGTATTTT

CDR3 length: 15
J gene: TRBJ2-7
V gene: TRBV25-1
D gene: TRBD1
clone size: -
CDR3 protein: CASSEGQGVTYEQYF
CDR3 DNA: TGTGCCAGCAGTGAAGGACAGGGGGTAACCTACGAGCAGTACTTC

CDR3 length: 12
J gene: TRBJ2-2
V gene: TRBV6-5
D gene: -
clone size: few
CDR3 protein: CASRRNSGELFF
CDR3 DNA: TGTGCCAGCAGGCGGAATTCCGGGGAGCTGTTTTTT

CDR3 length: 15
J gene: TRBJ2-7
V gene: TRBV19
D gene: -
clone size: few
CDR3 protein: CASSSTGTRNYEQYF
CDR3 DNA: TGTGCCAGTAGTTCGACCGGGACACGTAACTACGAGCAGTACTTC

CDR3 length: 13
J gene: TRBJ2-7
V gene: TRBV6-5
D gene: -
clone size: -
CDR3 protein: CASSYRRPYEQYF
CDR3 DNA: TGTGCCAGCAGTTACCGCAGGCCCTACGAGCAGTACTTC